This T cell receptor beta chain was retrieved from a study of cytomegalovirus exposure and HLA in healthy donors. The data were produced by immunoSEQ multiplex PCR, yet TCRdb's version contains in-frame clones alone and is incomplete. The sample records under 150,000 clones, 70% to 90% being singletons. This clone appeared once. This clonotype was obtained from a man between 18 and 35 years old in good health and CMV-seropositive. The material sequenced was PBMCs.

CDR3 coding DNA: TGTGCCAGCAGATCGACAGGAGAGGGAGAGACCCAGTACTTC. This encodes CASRSTGEGETQYF. This chain links TRBV5-4 with TRBJ2-5; a possible D gene is TRBD1 (6 bases). The CDR3 extends over 14 amino acids. V gave up 5 bases and J gave up 4 bases, with 15 bases separating them. Germline V gene lookup returns CDR1 SGHNT and CDR2 YYREEE (reference sequence).